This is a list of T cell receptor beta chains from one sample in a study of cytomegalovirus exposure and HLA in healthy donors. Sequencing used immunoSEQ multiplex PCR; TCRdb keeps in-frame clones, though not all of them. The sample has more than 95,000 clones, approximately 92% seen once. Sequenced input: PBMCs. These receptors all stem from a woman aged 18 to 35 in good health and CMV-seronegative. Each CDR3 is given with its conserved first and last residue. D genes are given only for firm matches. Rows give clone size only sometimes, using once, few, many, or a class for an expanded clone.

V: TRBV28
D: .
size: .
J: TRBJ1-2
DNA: TGTGCCAGCAGCTATTCGACAGTTACAAAAGGCTACACCTTC
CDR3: CASSYSTVTKGYTF

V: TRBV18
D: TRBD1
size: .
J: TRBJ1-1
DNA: TGTGCCAGCTCACCGGGACAGGGGGAGACTGAAGCTTTCTTT
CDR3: CASSPGQGETEAFF

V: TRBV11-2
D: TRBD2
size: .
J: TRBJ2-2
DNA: TGTGCCAGCAGCTTAGAGCGGAGCGGGAGAGGGGGGGAGCTGTTTTTT
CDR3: CASSLERSGRGGELFF

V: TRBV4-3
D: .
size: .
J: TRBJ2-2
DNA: TGCGCCAGCAGCCGATCCCCAACGCGGCTAGCGCGGAACACCGGGGAGCTGTTTTTT
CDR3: CASSRSPTRLARNTGELFF

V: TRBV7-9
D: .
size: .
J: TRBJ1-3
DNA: TGTGCCAGCGGAGAAAGCTCTGGAAACACCATATATTTT
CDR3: CASGESSGNTIYF

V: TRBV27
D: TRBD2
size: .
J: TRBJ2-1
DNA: TGTGCCAGCAGTTTAAATCCCCACGGGGGGGATGATGAGCAGTTCTTC
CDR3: CASSLNPHGGDDEQFF

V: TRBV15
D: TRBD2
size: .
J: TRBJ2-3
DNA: TGTGCCACCAGCAAGGGTAGCGGGAGCACAGATACGCAGTATTTT
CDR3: CATSKGSGSTDTQYF

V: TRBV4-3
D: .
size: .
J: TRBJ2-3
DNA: TGCGCCAGCAGCCAAGAACCCAACACAGGGTCAACAGATACGCAGTATTTT
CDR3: CASSQEPNTGSTDTQYF

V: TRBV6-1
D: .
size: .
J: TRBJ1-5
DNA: TGTGCCAGCAGTGCAGGGGATAGCAATCAGCCCCAGCATTTT
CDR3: CASSAGDSNQPQHF

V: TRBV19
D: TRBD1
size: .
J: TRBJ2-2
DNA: TGTGCCACCAGGCGTAGGACAGGGGTTTCGAACACCGGGGAGCTGTTTTTT
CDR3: CATRRRTGVSNTGELFF

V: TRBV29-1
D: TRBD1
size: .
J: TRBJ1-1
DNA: TGCAGCGCCCGGACAGGGGGCACTGAAGCTTTCTTT
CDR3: CSARTGGTEAFF

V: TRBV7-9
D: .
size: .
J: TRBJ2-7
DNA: TGTGCCAGCAGCCTACAGTTGATGGAGGACGAGCAGTACTTC
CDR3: CASSLQLMEDEQYF

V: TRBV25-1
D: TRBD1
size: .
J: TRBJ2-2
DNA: TGTGCCAGCACAGACCGGGACAGGGATCCCCCCGGGGAGCTGTTTTTT
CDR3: CASTDRDRDPPGELFF

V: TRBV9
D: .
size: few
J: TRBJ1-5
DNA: TGTGCCAGCAGCGCCACTTCAGGGTTAATGGAACAGCCCCAGCATTTT
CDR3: CASSATSGLMEQPQHF

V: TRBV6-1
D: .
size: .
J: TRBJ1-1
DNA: TGTGCCAGCAGTGAATATGAGACATTAGCTTTCTTT
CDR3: CASSEYETLAFF

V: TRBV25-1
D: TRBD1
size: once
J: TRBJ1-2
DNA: TGTGCCAGCAGTCCGGGACAGGGTAACTATGGCTACACCTTC
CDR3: CASSPGQGNYGYTF

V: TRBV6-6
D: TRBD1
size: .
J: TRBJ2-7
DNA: TGTGCCAGCCACGGGACAGGAAGCTCCTACGAGCAGTACTTC
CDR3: CASHGTGSSYEQYF

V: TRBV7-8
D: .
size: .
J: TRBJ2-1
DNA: TGTGCCAGCAGCTTCTCGACTAGTCCCCACAATGAGCAGTTCTTC
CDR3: CASSFSTSPHNEQFF

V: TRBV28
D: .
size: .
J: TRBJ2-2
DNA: TGTGCCAGCAGTGCCCCAGGGCCCACCGGGGAGCTGTTTTTT
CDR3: CASSAPGPTGELFF

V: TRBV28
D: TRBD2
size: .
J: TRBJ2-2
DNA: TGTGCCAGCAGATTGACTAGCGGGGGGGCCGGCACCGGGGAGCTGTTTTTT
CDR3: CASRLTSGGAGTGELFF

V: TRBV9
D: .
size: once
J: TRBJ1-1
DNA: TGTGCCAGCAGCGCCCTGGGACAAATGAACACTGAAGCTTTCTTT
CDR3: CASSALGQMNTEAFF

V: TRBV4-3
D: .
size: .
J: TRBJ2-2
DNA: TGCGCCAGCAGCCAAGAATCTCCCAAGCGAGCGAACACCGGGGAGCTGTTTTTT
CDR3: CASSQESPKRANTGELFF

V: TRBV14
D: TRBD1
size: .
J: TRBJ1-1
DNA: TGTGCCAGCAGCCAAGAGACTTGGACAGGGAACACTGAAGCTTTCTTT
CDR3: CASSQETWTGNTEAFF